A single sample is the source of the 7 T cell receptor beta chains below, sequenced in a study of cytomegalovirus exposure and HLA in healthy donors (dated by TCRdb to 2016 to 2017). Library method: the immunoSEQ multiplex PCR assay. The multiplex PCR relied on a mix of 60 forward primers for TCR Vbeta segments and 13 reverse primers for TCR Jbeta segments. Held by TCRdb, this immuneACCESS table contains in-frame sequences only and omits some clones. Under half of the omission traces to an unresolved V gene where checked; the cause of the rest is unknown. Within this sample are some 78,000 clones, with over 70% of them counted one time only. The top ten clonotypes cover about 9.1% of the sample. The material sequenced was PBMCs. These receptors originate from a man aged 35 to 55 in good health and CMV-seropositive.

The chain carries TRBV19 and TRBJ1-1, with D possibly TRBD1 on 5 matching bases. The length of the CDR3 is 14 residues. Trimming cost V 10 bases and J 4 bases, with 19 bases left between them. Germline V gene sequence: CDR1 LNHDA, CDR2 SQIVND (reference sequence). The CDR3 sequence is CAISREKRGTEAFF. The CDR3 nucleotides are TGTGCCATAAGCAGGGAAAAAAGGGGCACTGAAGCTTTCTTT.

The chain carries TRBV7-2 and TRBJ2-5; maybe TRBD1 (6 bases). In germline, CDR1 is SGHTA, CDR2 FQGNSA. The CDR3 runs 16 residues. Trimming stripped 5 bases from V and 3 bases from J, with 19 bases between. The DNA of the CDR3 is TGTGCCAGCAGCGGCTTTCGACGGGCAGGGGAAGAGACCCAGTACTTC. Translation: CASSGFRRAGEETQYF.

The chain links TRBV9 to TRBJ2-7; no firm D call. Germline V gene data show CDR1 as SGDLS and CDR2 as YYNGEE. V was trimmed by 0 bases and J by 2 bases, leaving 9 bases between them. The CDR3 has 14 residues. The CDR3 DNA sequence: TGTGCCAGCAGCGTAGAACCTATAACCTACGAGCAGTACTTC. This sequence encodes CASSVEPITYEQYF.

This clone was observed once. The chain recombines TRBV15 with TRBJ1-5; D gene unclear. Germline CDR1 is LNHNV and CDR2 is YYDKDF (reference sequence). The CDR3 covers 16 residues. V was shortened by 3 bases and J by 5 bases, with 17 bases between the two germline ends. The CDR3 spells CATSSTISGKDQPQHF. The CDR3 DNA sequence: TGTGCCACCAGCAGCACTATATCGGGGAAGGATCAGCCCCAGCATTTT.

The V gene is TRBV19, the J gene TRBJ1-1, with 8 bases identical to TRBD1. The CDR3 totals 15 residues. J lost 7 bases, V lost 4 bases, and 11 bases had no gene match. From germline, CDR1 is LNHDA and CDR2 SQIVND (reference sequence). In DNA, the CDR3 is TGTGCCAGTAGTAAACAGGGGGGGGAGAGTGGTGAAGCTTTCTTT. Translation: CASSKQGGESGEAFF. Supplemented by reference TRBV19 and TRBJ1-1, the full variable domain reads DGGITQSPKYLFRKEGQNVTLSCEQNLNHDAMYWYRQDPGQGLRLIYYSQIVNDFQKGDIAEGYSVSREKKESFPLTVTSAQKNPTAFYLCASSKQGGESGEAFFGQGTRLTVV.

This clone was counted a few times. The CDR3: CASSLQGGDQPQHF. CDR3 nucleotides: TGTGCCAGTAGCTTACAGGGAGGGGATCAGCCCCAGCATTTT. The chain carries TRBV19 and TRBJ1-5, with D maybe TRBD1 (6 bases). Germline V CDR1 and CDR2: LNHDA, SQIVND (reference sequence). The V end lost 6 bases, the J end lost 5 bases, and 14 bases lay between the germline ends. The CDR3 is made up of 14 amino acids.

In this sample, this clone turned up a few times. The rearrangement joins TRBV9 to TRBJ1-3; no firm D call. This CDR3 spans 13 amino acids. From germline, CDR1 is SGDLS and CDR2 YYNGEE. V lost 7 bases to trimming and J lost 3 bases, with 11 bases between them. The CDR3 protein is CASVGDNGNTIYF. CDR3 nucleotide sequence: TGTGCCAGCGTAGGCGACAATGGAAACACCATATATTTT.